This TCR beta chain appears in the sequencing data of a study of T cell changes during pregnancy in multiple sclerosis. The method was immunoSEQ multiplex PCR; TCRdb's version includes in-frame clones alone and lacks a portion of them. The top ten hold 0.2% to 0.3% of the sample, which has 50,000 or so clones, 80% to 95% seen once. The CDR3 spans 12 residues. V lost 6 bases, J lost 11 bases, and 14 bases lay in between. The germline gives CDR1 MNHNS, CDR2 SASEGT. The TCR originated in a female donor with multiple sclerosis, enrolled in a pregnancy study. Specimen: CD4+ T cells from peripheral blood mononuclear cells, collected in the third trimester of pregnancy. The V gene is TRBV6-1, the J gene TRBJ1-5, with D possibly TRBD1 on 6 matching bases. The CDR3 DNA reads TGTGCCAGCAGGGACAGTACGAGAGCCCAGCATTTT. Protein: CASRDSTRAQHF.